These 32 T cell receptor beta chains were sequenced from one sample in a study of blood T cells in healthy people across ages (dated by TCRdb to about 2015). The library relied on 5' RACE. The run used an Illumina HiSeq 2500. The second PCR ran for roughly 7 to 12 cycles and used a J-beta primer mix along with a sample-barcoded 5' primer. TCRdb handled the public reads itself, with Q25 trimming in fastp and clone calling in MiXCR, and kept productive beta chains. Rows are combined by CDR3 protein, so each entry shows the most common genes and DNA. This sample gives around 800,000 distinct CDR3 sequences in total; around half of them show up just once. The ten largest clones take up 15% to 20% of the sample. The sequenced sample consisted of blood. These receptors were collected from an elderly man in good health.

The chain links TRBV15 to TRBJ1-2; D possibly corresponds to TRBD1 (5 bases). Trimming left V 4 bases short and J 8 bases short, with 17 bases between. The V gene's germline CDR1 is LNHNV and CDR2 YYDKDF (reference sequence). The CDR3 extends over 14 amino acids. CDR3 in amino acids: CATSTPPGRRGYTF. The CDR3 bases are TGTGCCACCAGCACCCCTCCGGGACGACGGGGCTACACCTTC.

This rearrangement joins TRBV6-2 or TRBV6-3 to TRBJ1-2; TRBD1 matches 8 bases. The CDR3 spans 17 residues. CDR1 and CDR2 from the germline V gene are MNHEY and SVGEGT. The junction had 17 bases not matched to a gene; V was cut back by 5 bases and J by 6 bases. CDR3 sequence: CASSAIDPGQVGNGYTF. The CDR3 region has the DNA TGTGCCAGCAGTGCGATTGATCCGGGACAGGTCGGGAATGGCTACACCTTC.

V usage is TRBV3-1 and J usage is TRBJ1-2; 7 positions agree with TRBD1. The germline gives CDR1 LGHDT, CDR2 YNNKEL (reference sequence). CDR3 length equals 15 residues. V gave up 7 bases and J gave up 4 bases; unmatched junction bases: 12. The CDR3 here is CASTPTGSLRYGYTF. The CDR3 nucleotides read TGTGCCAGCACCCCGACAGGGAGCCTCCGCTATGGCTACACCTTC.

This clonotype was seen just once. This sequence joins TRBV11-3 and TRBJ2-3; D not certain. The CDR3 covers 12 residues. V was trimmed by 5 bases and J by 6 bases, leaving 9 bases between them. The germline CDR1 and CDR2 sequences are SGHNT and YENEEA. This CDR3 reads CASSREGDTQYF. The CDR3 nucleotides read TGTGCCAGCAGCCGTGAAGGGGATACGCAGTATTTT.

The chain couples TRBV30 to TRBJ2-5; D unclear. Germline V CDR1 and CDR2: GTSNPN, SVGIG (reference sequence). CDR3 length: 11 residues. V shed 0 bases and J shed 7 bases, with 6 bases lying between them. For the CDR3, the DNA is TGTGCCTGGAGTGTAGAGGCGACCCAGTACTTC. Translated: CAWSVEATQYF.

This clonotype was found a few times. The V gene is TRBV10-3, the J gene TRBJ2-1; D unresolved. The germline V gene has CDR1 ENHRY and CDR2 SYGVKD. CDR3 length: 13 residues. Between the trimmed V and J ends, which lost 6 bases and 4 bases, there was a span of 10 bases. CDR3 DNA sequence: TGTGCCATCAGCGAGGACGCTTACAATGAGCAGTTCTTC. It yields the protein CAISEDAYNEQFF.

The genes are TRBV3-1 and TRBJ2-1, with 10 bases lining up with TRBD2. Germline assignment: CDR1 LGHDT and CDR2 YNNKEL (reference sequence). The CDR3 loop spans 16 amino acids. The V gene end was trimmed by 0 bases and the J gene end by 9 bases; junction bases not matched to a gene: 8. CDR3 nucleotides: TGTGCCAGCAGCCAAGATAGGCTAGCGGGAGCTGTTGAGCAGTTCTTC. Amino acid sequence: CASSQDRLAGAVEQFF.

This clonotype was detected only a few times. The chain has TRBV20-1 and TRBJ2-1; D is ambiguous. V was pared by 2 bases and J by 3 bases, with 11 bases between. The CDR3 extends over 14 amino acids. In germline, CDR1 is DFQATT, CDR2 SNEGSKA (reference sequence). Here the CDR3 reads CSARRRPDYNEQFF. CDR3 nucleotide sequence: TGCAGTGCTAGAAGGAGACCAGACTACAATGAGCAGTTCTTC.

There are a few counts of this clonotype. This chain links TRBV5-1 with TRBJ2-3; 8 bases map to TRBD2. The V segment lost 1 base and the J segment 4 bases; nucleotides outside the gene matches: 20. The germline CDR1 and CDR2 sequences are SGHRS and YFSETQ. This CDR3 contains 20 residues. The CDR3 region is CASSLRGDQASGHRADTQYF. The CDR3 DNA reads TGCGCCAGCAGCTTGAGAGGGGATCAGGCTAGCGGGCACCGAGCAGATACGCAGTATTTT.

The chain combines TRBV20-1 with TRBJ2-7; 7 nucleotides line up with TRBD1. Germline V gene sequence: CDR1 DFQATT, CDR2 SNEGSKA (reference sequence). The CDR3 is 12 amino acids. With V trimmed by 3 bases and J by 2 bases, 1 base remained unmatched. In nucleotides, the CDR3 is TGCAGTGCTAGTGGGACAGCCTACGAGCAGTACTTC. Amino acid sequence: CSASGTAYEQYF.

The chain recombines TRBV12-3 or TRBV12-4 with TRBJ2-5; TRBD2 matches 8 bases. Judging by the DNA end, TRBJ2-7 fits better; the J call may be wrong. CDR3 size: 15 residues. The CDR3 protein is CASSSPGLVPSEQYF. CDR3 sequence (DNA): TGTGCCAGCAGTTCCCCGGGACTAGTACCCAGCGAGCAGTACTTC.

On this clonotype: An end of the junction does not agree with germline; a read error may underlie this. The V gene is TRBV29-1, the J gene TRBJ2-5; maybe TRBD2 (6 bases). Germline lookup yields CDR1 SQVTM and CDR2 ANQGSEA. The CDR3 is 14 amino acids. CDR3 DNA sequence: TGCAGCGTTGGGTCGGAGGGTTTACTAGAGACCCGGTACTTC. It encodes CSVGSEGLLETRYF.

This chain links TRBV29-1 with TRBJ2-7; D remains ambiguous. This CDR3 has 12 residues. Germline V gene lookup returns CDR1 SQVTM and CDR2 ANQGSEA. V lost 6 bases and J 7 bases, leaving 16 bases between the germline ends. The CDR3 region has the DNA TGCAGCGTCGGGCGACCTGCCAATGAGCAGTACTTC. As protein: CSVGRPANEQYF.

The chain recombines TRBV7-2 with TRBJ2-3, with unresolved D. V shed 3 bases and J shed 6 bases, with 7 bases lying between them. CDR3 length equals 12 residues. Germline CDR1 and CDR2: SGHTA and FQGNSA. In DNA, the CDR3 is TGTACCAGCAGCTTCATAGTGGATACGCAGTATTTT. Protein: CTSSFIVDTQYF.

The V gene is TRBV19, the J gene TRBJ2-7; tentatively, D is TRBD2 (5 bases). This CDR3 contains 14 residues. V lost 1 base and J lost 2, with 9 bases in between. Germline CDR1 and CDR2: LNHDA and SQIVND (reference sequence). The CDR3 sequence: CASSIGGIAYEQYF. CDR3 DNA sequence: TGTGCCAGTAGTATAGGAGGGATTGCCTACGAGCAGTACTTC.

The sample holds a few counts of this clonotype. The chain is built from TRBV20-1 and TRBJ2-7, with 7 bases matching TRBD2. The CDR3 runs to 12 residues. Trimming at V came to 0 bases and at J to 4 bases, leaving 0 bases not matched to a gene. Germline CDR1 DFQATT, CDR2 SNEGSKA (reference sequence). The CDR3 loop is CSAREGGYEQYF. The CDR3 coding sequence is TGCAGTGCTAGAGAGGGGGGGTACGAGCAGTACTTC.

This clonotype occurred once. The chain has TRBV7-3 and TRBJ2-3, with 7 positions matching TRBD1. The CDR3 is 14 residues long. With V trimmed by 5 bases and J by 4 bases, 6 bases remained unmatched. Germline assignment: CDR1 SGHTA and CDR2 FQGTGA. The CDR3 sequence: CASSPGGSADTQYF. CDR3 coding DNA: TGTGCCAGCAGCCCAGGGGGTAGCGCAGATACGCAGTATTTT. The whole variable domain, remainder taken from reference TRBV7-3 and TRBJ2-3, is GAGVSQTPSNKVTEKGKYVELRCDPISGHTALYWYRQSLGQGPEFLIYFQGTGAADDSGLPNDRFFAVRPEGSVSTLKIQRTERGDSAVYLCASSPGGSADTQYFGPGTRLTVL.

The chain joins TRBV11-3 to TRBJ2-5; TRBD2 is a possible D gene (6 bases). This CDR3 spans 17 amino acids. Germline V gives CDR1 SGHNT, CDR2 YENEEA. Trimming took 8 bases from V and 5 from J, leaving 27 bases between them. Written as DNA, the CDR3 is TGTGCCAGCGCGGAAGTGGGGTCGCTAGCGAAGGGGGAGACCCAGTACTTC. Protein sequence: CASAEVGSLAKGETQYF.

V and J are TRBV2 and TRBJ1-2; no definite D call. The V end was cut by 0 bases, the J end by 4 bases, with 9 bases between. The germline V gene encodes CDR1 SNHLY and CDR2 FYNNEI. The CDR3 covers 14 residues. The DNA of the CDR3 is TGTGCCAGCAGTGAAGCGAGCGGTACCTATGGCTACACCTTC. The encoded protein is CASSEASGTYGYTF.

The chain has TRBV10-3 and TRBJ2-3; a possible D gene is TRBD1 (5 bases). The CDR3 totals 15 residues. The ends were cut back, 0 bases at V and 3 bases at J, with 10 bases in the middle. The V gene's germline CDR1 is ENHRY and CDR2 SYGVKD. The CDR3 is CAISESAGITDTQYF. The CDR3 DNA is TGTGCCATCAGTGAGTCGGCAGGGATAACAGATACGCAGTATTTT.

The gene calls are TRBV30 and TRBJ2-1, with D unresolved. Germline V gene lookup returns CDR1 GTSNPN and CDR2 SVGIG (reference sequence). Trimming removed 5 bases at V and 3 bases at J, with 17 bases between. CDR3 length: 15 amino acids. CDR3: CAWAPPWLDYNEQFF. The CDR3 nucleotides read TGTGCCTGGGCCCCCCCCTGGCTAGACTACAATGAGCAGTTCTTC.

V gene TRBV4-3 combines with J gene TRBJ2-5, with 8 bases fitting TRBD2. The CDR3 sequence is 16 residues long. The J segment lost 2 bases and the V segment lost 1 base, leaving 6 bases of the junction unmatched. Germline CDR1 and CDR2: LGHNA and YSLEER. In DNA form, the CDR3 reads TGCGCCAGCAGCCAAGTCTGGGCGGGAGGTCAAGAGACCCAGTACTTC. This codes for CASSQVWAGGQETQYF.

This clonotype has just a few counts. The V gene is TRBV12-3 or TRBV12-4, the J gene TRBJ2-7, with 8 bases that match TRBD1. This CDR3 has 14 residues. V was pared by 5 bases and J by 2 bases, with 5 bases of the junction left unmatched. The CDR3 sequence: CASSQQGAPYEQYF. In nucleotides, the CDR3 is TGTGCCAGCAGTCAGCAGGGGGCCCCCTACGAGCAGTACTTC.

The rearrangement uses TRBV7-2 and TRBJ2-5; the D call may be TRBD1 or TRBD2 (6 bases each). This CDR3 is 14 amino acids long. Germline V CDR1 and CDR2: SGHTA, FQGNSA. The V end lost 5 bases, the J end lost 3 bases, and 13 bases lay between the germline ends. The CDR3 bases are TGTGCCAGCAGCACATCCGGGGGCGAAGAGACCCAGTACTTC. Amino acid sequence: CASSTSGGEETQYF.

The rearrangement uses TRBV2 and TRBJ1-5; no definite D call. The CDR3 has 13 residues. Germline-derived CDR1 and CDR2 are SNHLY and FYNNEI. Trimming cost V 7 bases and J 3 bases, with 10 bases left between them. CDR3 loop: CASIRDPNQPQHF. The CDR3, as DNA: TGTGCCAGCATCCGGGATCCCAATCAGCCCCAGCATTTT.

CDR3 in DNA: TGCGCCAGCAGCGTGAGGAATAACAATGAGCAGTACTTC. This codes for CASSVRNNNEQYF. The chain uses TRBV5-1 and TRBJ2-5, with D hard to call. Looked up from germline, CDR1 is SGHRS and CDR2 is YFSETQ. The CDR3 consists of 13 residues. V was shortened by 4 bases and J by 11 bases, with 18 bases between the two germline ends.

The chain employs TRBV4-2 and TRBJ2-1, with D unresolved. The CDR3 totals 12 residues. CDR1 is LGHNA and CDR2 is YNFKEQ in the germline V gene. Trimming cost V 5 bases and J 7 bases, with 9 bases left between them. The CDR3 DNA follows: TGTGCCAGCAGCTCTAACCGGAATGAGCAGTTCTTC. This codes for CASSSNRNEQFF.

V is TRBV7-2 and J is TRBJ2-3; TRBD2 matches 14 bases. The length of the CDR3 is 16 residues. The trim removed 5 bases at V and 6 bases at J, leaving 7 bases unmatched. Germline CDR1 and CDR2: SGHTA and FQGNSA. The DNA of the CDR3 is TGTGCCAGCAGCCACAGACTAGCGGGAGGGGAGGATACGCAGTATTTT. Translated: CASSHRLAGGEDTQYF. Full variable domain (missing parts from reference TRBV7-2 and TRBJ2-3): GAGVSQSPSNKVTEKGKDVELRCDPISGHTALYWYRQSLGQGLEFLIYFQGNSAPDKSGLPSDRFSAERTGGSVSTLTIQRTQQEDSAVYLCASSHRLAGGEDTQYFGPGTRLTVL.

This chain links TRBV10-3 with TRBJ2-5; 9 bases align to TRBD1. The end of the DNA fits TRBJ2-7 better, so the J call may be wrong. Per germline, CDR1 ENHRY and CDR2 SYGVKD. The CDR3 length is 13 residues. As DNA, the CDR3 is TGTGCCATCGGACGGGACAGGGATGCCGAGCAGTACTTC. It yields the protein CAIGRDRDAEQYF.

The rearrangement links TRBV2 to TRBJ2-2; 11 bases align to TRBD2. This CDR3 comprises 14 residues. CDR1 and CDR2 (germline): SNHLY, FYNNEI. V lost 7 bases to trimming and J lost 6 bases; unmatched junction nucleotides: 4. CDR3 DNA sequence: TGTGCCAGCACCGGGACTAGCGGCCCCGGGGAGCTGTTTTTT. Translating gives CASTGTSGPGELFF. The full variable domain, in which reference TRBV2 and TRBJ2-2 provide the parts outside the CDR3, is EPEVTQTPSHQVTQMGQEVILRCVPISNHLYFYWYRQILGQKVEFLVSFYNNEISEKSEIFDDQFSVERPDGSNFTLKIRSTKLEDSAMYFCASTGTSGPGELFFGEGSRLTVL.

The J gene is TRBJ2-1, the V gene TRBV4-3; D gene ambiguous. The CDR3 contains 14 residues. Germline CDR1 LGHNA, CDR2 YSLEER. V dropped 0 bases and J dropped 11 bases, with 14 bases sitting between them. CDR3: CASSQDLRKRQQFF. CDR3 nucleotide sequence: TGCGCCAGCAGCCAAGATTTGAGGAAGCGCCAGCAGTTCTTC.

This clonotype is a singleton in its sample. J is TRBJ2-2 and V is TRBV5-6, with D hard to call. Trimming stripped 2 bases from V and 3 bases from J, with 20 bases between. The CDR3 extends over 18 amino acids. In germline, CDR1 is SGHDT, CDR2 YYEEEE. CDR3 sequence (DNA): TGTGCCAGCAGCTTTTCGAAACTCTGGGCAGGCTACACCGGGGAGCTGTTTTTT. Translation gives CASSFSKLWAGYTGELFF.